A single sample is the source of the 3 T cell receptor beta chains below, sequenced in a study of CD8+ T cells in alopecia areata. Sequencing relied on a cDNA template that was reverse transcribed from extracted RNA. Only in-frame clones appear in the TCRdb table, and some are missing; sequencing was by immunoSEQ multiplex PCR. This sample has 90,000 to 130,000 clones, with under 65% found just once. Sequencing was carried out using NKG2D-low CD8+ T cells sorted from blood. These receptors all come from a human donor with alopecia areata.

V usage is TRBV27 and J usage is TRBJ1-1, with D unresolved. The CDR3 totals 13 residues. Germline assignment: CDR1 MNHEY and CDR2 SMNVEV (reference sequence). Between the trimmed V and J ends, which lost 5 bases and 4 bases, there was a span of 11 bases. The CDR3 region is CASSPEVGTEAFF. DNA of the CDR3: TGTGCCAGCAGTCCCGAGGTGGGCACTGAAGCTTTCTTT.

Remarks on this clone: Sequence at one end of the junction differs from germline and may be a read error. The chain joins TRBV7-7 to TRBJ2-1; D possibly uses TRBD1 or TRBD2 (5 bases each). The CDR3 contains 14 residues. Germline loops: CDR1 SSHAT, CDR2 FNYEAQ (reference sequence). The CDR3: CASSPGTLANEQFF. As DNA, the CDR3 is TGTGCTAGCAGTCCCGGGACCCTTGCCAATGAGCAGTTCTTC.

This chain joins TRBV11-2 and TRBJ2-7; D may be TRBD1 (6 bases). V shed 8 bases and J shed 2 bases, with 22 bases lying between them. The CDR3 contains 16 residues. The V gene's germline CDR1 is SGHAT and CDR2 FQNNGV. CDR3 region: CASCYPMTGPTYEQYF. The CDR3 region has the DNA TGTGCCAGCTGCTACCCGATGACAGGACCCACCTACGAGCAGTACTTC.